A selection of T cell receptor beta chains follows, all from one sample in a study of blood T cells in healthy people across ages. MiXCR was run by TCRdb on the 5' RACE reads, yielding one entry per CDR3 protein. The sample contains 1.5 million to 2 million distinct CDR3 sequences, around 40% of which appear only once. The sequencing input was blood. Source of these receptors: a human donor in good health. Both conserved end residues are part of each CDR3. A D gene is named only where the DNA matches it firmly. Clone size is given for some rows only: seen once, a few or many times, or a class if the clone is expanded.

cdr3_aa cdr3_nt j_call clone_size v_call d_call
CASRPPRGTQYF TGTGCCAGCAGACCCCCTCGAGGGACCCAGTACTTC TRBJ2-5 . TRBV12-3/TRBV12-4 .
CATSDSRTGGETQYF TGTGCCACCAGTGATTCCCGGACGGGAGGGGAGACCCAGTACTTC TRBJ2-5 . TRBV24-1 TRBD2
CASSLDLWEQYF TGTGCCAGCAGCTTAGATTTGTGGGAGCAGTACTTC TRBJ2-5 few TRBV7-9 .
CASSLIGQIQETQYF TGTGCCAGCAGCTTAATCGGTCAGATCCAAGAGACCCAGTACTTC TRBJ2-5 few TRBV7-6 .
CASSLFRTENTGELFF TGCGCCAGCAGCCTTTTCCGGACAGAAAACACCGGGGAGCTGTTTTTT TRBJ2-2 . TRBV5-1 .
CASSLSPGLGDTQYF TGTGCCAGCAGTTTATCACCGGGGCTAGGGGATACGCAGTATTTT TRBJ2-3 few TRBV27 .
CASSMGLTETQYF TGTGCCAGCAGCATGGGACTTACAGAGACCCAGTACTTC TRBJ2-5 few TRBV12-3/TRBV12-4 .
CASSPRDRAITDTQYF TGTGCCAGCAGTCCGAGGGACAGGGCAATCACAGATACGCAGTATTTT TRBJ2-3 . TRBV12-3/TRBV12-4 TRBD1
CSVESRGDGDEQFF TGCAGCGTTGAATCCAGGGGCGACGGCGATGAGCAGTTCTTC TRBJ2-1 . TRBV29-1 .
CASSPTDRKGEQYF TGTGCCAGCAGCCCAACCGACAGGAAAGGCGAGCAGTACTTC TRBJ2-7 few TRBV3-1 .
CASSSDRIYEQYF TGTGCCAGCAGCTCGGACAGAATCTACGAGCAGTACTTC TRBJ2-7 . TRBV7-2 .
CASSQNLGGTQYF TGTGCCAGCAGCCAAAACCTGGGGGGGACCCAGTACTTC TRBJ2-5 once TRBV7-9 .
CASTPPGSSTEAFF TGTGCCAGCACCCCGCCAGGGTCCAGCACTGAAGCTTTCTTT TRBJ1-1 . TRBV6-5 .
CAIKLGTGEFGNQPQHF TGTGCCATCAAGTTAGGGACAGGGGAGTTTGGGAATCAGCCCCAGCATTTT TRBJ1-5 . TRBV10-3 TRBD1
CASSTAGTRASADTQYF TGTGCCAGCAGCACGGCCGGGACTAGGGCTTCGGCGGATACGCAGTATTTT TRBJ2-3 few TRBV7-3 TRBD2
CASSLDGGVIEKLFF TGTGCCAGCAGCTTAGACGGAGGGGTGATTGAAAAACTGTTTTTT TRBJ1-4 . TRBV7-6 .
CASSQRVSTEAFF TGCGCCAGCAGCCAACGTGTGAGCACTGAAGCTTTCTTT TRBJ1-1 . TRBV4-1 .
CASSPRGPPEAFF TGTGCCAGCAGCCCCCGGGGACCCCCTGAAGCTTTCTTT TRBJ1-1 . TRBV7-2 .
CATSEAGTDTQYF TGTGCCACCAGTGAGGCTGGCACAGATACGCAGTATTTT TRBJ2-3 . TRBV24-1 .
CASSNTLAGGLGEQFF TGTGCCAGCAGCAACACTCTAGCGGGGGGGCTGGGTGAGCAGTTCTTC TRBJ2-1 . TRBV7-9 TRBD2
CASSYTFPQAKAYNEQFF TGTGCCAGCAGTTACACGTTTCCGCAGGCTAAGGCCTACAATGAGCAGTTCTTC TRBJ2-1 . TRBV6-2/TRBV6-3 .
CASRNRGFVNTEAFF TGTGCCAGCAGAAACAGGGGGTTCGTGAACACTGAAGCTTTCTTT TRBJ1-1 few TRBV12-3/TRBV12-4 TRBD1
CASRRRDGYTF TGTGCCAGCAGGCGAAGGGATGGCTACACCTTC TRBJ1-2 . TRBV6-2/TRBV6-3 .
CASSPREGDIQYF TGTGCCAGCAGTCCGAGGGAAGGAGACATTCAGTACTTC TRBJ2-4 once TRBV7-9 .